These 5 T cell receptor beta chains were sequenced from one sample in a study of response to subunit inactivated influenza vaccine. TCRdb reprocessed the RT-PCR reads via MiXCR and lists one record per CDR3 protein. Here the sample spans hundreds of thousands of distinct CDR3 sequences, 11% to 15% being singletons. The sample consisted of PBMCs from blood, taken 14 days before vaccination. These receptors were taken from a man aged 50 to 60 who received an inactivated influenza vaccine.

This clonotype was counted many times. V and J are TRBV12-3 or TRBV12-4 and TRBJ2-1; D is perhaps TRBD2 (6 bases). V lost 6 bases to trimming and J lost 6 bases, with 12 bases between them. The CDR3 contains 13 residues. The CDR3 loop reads CASRTTSFNEQFF. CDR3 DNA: TGTGCCAGCAGGACGACTAGTTTCAATGAGCAGTTCTTC.

CDR3 region: CSVGWRLVDNEQFF. CDR3 DNA: TGCAGCGTTGGTTGGCGCCTCGTGGACAATGAGCAGTTCTTC. The chain joins TRBV29-1 to TRBJ2-1, with D unresolved. Looked up from germline, CDR1 is SQVTM and CDR2 is ANQGSEA. CDR3 length: 14 amino acids. V shed 4 bases and J shed 5 bases, with 15 bases lying between them.

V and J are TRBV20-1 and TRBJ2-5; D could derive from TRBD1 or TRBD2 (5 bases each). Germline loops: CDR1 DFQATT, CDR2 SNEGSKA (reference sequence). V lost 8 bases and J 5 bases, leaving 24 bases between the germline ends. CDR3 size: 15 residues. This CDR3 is CSSPPIRVRGETQYF. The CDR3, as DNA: TGCAGTTCCCCCCCGATCAGGGTACGGGGTGAGACCCAGTACTTC.

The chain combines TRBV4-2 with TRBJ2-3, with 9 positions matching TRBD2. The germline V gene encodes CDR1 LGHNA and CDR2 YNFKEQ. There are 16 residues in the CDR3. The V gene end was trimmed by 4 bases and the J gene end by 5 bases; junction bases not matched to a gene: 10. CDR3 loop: CASSPWGGRAGDTQYF. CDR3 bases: TGTGCCAGCAGCCCCTGGGGCGGGAGGGCAGGAGATACGCAGTATTTT.

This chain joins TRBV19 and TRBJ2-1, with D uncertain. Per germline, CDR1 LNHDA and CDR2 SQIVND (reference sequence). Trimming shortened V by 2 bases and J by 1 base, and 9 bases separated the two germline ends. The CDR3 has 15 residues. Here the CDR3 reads CASSIIRQSYNEQFF. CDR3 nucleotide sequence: TGTGCCAGTAGTATAATACGACAATCCTACAATGAGCAGTTCTTC.